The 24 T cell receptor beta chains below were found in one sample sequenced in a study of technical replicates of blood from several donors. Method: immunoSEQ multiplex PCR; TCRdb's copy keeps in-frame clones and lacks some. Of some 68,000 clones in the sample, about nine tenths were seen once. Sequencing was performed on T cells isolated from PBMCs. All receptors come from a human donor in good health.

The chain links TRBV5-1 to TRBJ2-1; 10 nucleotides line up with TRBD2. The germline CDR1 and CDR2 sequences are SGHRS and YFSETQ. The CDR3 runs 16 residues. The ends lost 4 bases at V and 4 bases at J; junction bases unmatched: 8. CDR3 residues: CASSPTGLAVYNEQFF. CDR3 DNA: TGCGCCAGCAGCCCGACCGGACTAGCGGTTTACAATGAGCAGTTCTTC.

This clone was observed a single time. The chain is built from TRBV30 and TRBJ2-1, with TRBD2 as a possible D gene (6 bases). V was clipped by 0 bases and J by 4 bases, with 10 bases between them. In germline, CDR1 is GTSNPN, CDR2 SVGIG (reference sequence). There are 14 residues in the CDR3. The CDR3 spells CAWSVRGGYNEQFF. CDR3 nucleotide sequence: TGTGCCTGGAGTGTTAGGGGAGGTTACAATGAGCAGTTCTTC. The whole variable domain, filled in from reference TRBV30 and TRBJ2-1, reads SQTIHQWPATLVQPVGSPLSLECTVEGTSNPNLYWYRQAAGRGLQLLFYSVGIGQISSEVPQNLSASRPQDRQFILSSKKLLLSDSGFYLCAWSVRGGYNEQFFGPGTRLTVL.

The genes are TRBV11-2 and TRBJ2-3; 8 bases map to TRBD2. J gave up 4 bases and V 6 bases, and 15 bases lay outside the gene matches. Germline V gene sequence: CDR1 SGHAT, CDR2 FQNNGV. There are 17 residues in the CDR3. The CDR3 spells CASRLPRGSGTSDTQYF. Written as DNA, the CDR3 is TGTGCCAGCAGACTCCCGAGGGGTAGCGGGACGTCAGATACGCAGTATTTT.

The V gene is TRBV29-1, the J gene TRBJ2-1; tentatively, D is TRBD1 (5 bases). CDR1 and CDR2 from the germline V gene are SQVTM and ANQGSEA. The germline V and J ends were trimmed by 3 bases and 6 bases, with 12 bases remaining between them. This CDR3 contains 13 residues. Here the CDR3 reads CSVDRLQANEQFF. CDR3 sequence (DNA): TGCAGCGTTGACCGGCTACAGGCCAATGAGCAGTTCTTC.

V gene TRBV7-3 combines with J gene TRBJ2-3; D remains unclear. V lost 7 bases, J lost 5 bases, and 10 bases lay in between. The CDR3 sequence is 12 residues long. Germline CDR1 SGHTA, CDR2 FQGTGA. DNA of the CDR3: TGTGCCAGCACACAGCCCGGAGATACGCAGTATTTT. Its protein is CASTQPGDTQYF.

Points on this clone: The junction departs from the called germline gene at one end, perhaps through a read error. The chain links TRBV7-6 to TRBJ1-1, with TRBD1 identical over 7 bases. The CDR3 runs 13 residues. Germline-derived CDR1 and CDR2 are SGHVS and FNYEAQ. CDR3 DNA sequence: TGTGCCAGCAGCCACCGGGACAGTCCTGAAACTTTCTTT. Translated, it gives CASSHRDSPETFF.

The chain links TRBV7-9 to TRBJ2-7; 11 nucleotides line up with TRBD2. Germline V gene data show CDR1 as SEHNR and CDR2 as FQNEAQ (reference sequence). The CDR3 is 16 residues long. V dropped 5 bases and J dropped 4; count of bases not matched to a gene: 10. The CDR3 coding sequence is TGTGCCAGCAGCCCGGGGACTAGCGGCGCAGTATACGAGCAGTACTTC. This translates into CASSPGTSGAVYEQYF.

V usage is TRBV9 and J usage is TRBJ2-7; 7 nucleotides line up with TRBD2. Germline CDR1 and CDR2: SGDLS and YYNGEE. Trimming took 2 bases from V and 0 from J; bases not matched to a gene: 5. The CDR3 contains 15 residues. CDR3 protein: CASSVSGGPSYEQYF. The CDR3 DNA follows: TGTGCCAGCAGCGTCTCGGGGGGTCCCTCCTACGAGCAGTACTTC. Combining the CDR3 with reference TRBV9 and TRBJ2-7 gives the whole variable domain DSGVTQTPKHLITATGQRVTLRCSPRSGDLSVYWYQQSLDQGLQFLIQYYNGEERAKGNILERFSAQQFPDLHSELNLSSLELGDSALYFCASSVSGGPSYEQYFGPGTRLTVT.

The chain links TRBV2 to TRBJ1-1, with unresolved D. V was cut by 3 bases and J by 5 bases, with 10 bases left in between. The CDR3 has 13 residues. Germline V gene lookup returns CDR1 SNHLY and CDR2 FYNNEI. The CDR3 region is CASSDGSGTEAFF. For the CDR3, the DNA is TGTGCCAGCAGTGACGGGTCCGGAACTGAAGCTTTCTTT.

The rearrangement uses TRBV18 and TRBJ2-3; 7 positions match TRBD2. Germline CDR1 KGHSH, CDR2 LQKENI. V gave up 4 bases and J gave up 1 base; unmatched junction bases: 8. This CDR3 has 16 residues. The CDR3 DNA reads TGTGCCAGCTCACAAATACGGGACTACCGCACAGATACGCAGTATTTT. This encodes CASSQIRDYRTDTQYF. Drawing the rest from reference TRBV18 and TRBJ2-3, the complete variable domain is NAGVMQNPRHLVRRRGQEARLRCSPMKGHSHVYWYRQLPEEGLKFMVYLQKENIIDESGMPKERFSAEFPKEGPSILRIQQVVRGDSAAYFCASSQIRDYRTDTQYFGPGTRLTVL.

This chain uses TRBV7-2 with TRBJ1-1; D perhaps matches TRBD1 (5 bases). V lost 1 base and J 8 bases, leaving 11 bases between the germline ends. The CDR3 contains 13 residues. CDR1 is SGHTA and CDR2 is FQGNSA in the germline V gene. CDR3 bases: TGTGCCAGCAGCTTAGGCAGGGAAAGGGAAGCTTTCTTT. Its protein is CASSLGREREAFF.

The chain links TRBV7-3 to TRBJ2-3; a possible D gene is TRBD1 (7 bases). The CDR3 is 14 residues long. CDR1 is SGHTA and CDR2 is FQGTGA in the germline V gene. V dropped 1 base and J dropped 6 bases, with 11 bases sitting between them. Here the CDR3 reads CASSLKAGGDTQYF. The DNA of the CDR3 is TGTGCCAGCAGCTTAAAAGCAGGGGGGGATACGCAGTATTTT.

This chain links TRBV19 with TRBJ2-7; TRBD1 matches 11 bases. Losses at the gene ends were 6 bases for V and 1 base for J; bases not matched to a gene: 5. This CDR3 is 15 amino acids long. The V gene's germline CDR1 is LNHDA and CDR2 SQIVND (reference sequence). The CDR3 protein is CASREGDRGSYEQYF. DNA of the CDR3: TGTGCCAGTAGGGAGGGGGACAGGGGGTCCTACGAGCAGTACTTC.

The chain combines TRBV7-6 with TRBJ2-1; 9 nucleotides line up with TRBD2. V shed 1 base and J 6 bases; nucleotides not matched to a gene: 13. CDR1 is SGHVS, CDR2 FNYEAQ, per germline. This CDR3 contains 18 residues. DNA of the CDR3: TGTGCCAGCAGCTTAGTCGGGATAGCGGGAGCTTCGGGCAATGAGCAGTTCTTC. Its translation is CASSLVGIAGASGNEQFF. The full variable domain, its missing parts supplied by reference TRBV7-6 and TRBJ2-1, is GAGVSQSPRYKVTKRGQDVALRCDPISGHVSLYWYRQALGQGPEFLTYFNYEAQQDKSGLPNDRFSAERPEGSISTLTIQRTEQRDSAMYRCASSLVGIAGASGNEQFFGPGTRLTVL.

CDR3 DNA sequence: TGTGCCAGTAGTCCCTTTTTGGGGGGACCAACTTTGAACACCGGGGAGCTGTTTTTT. It translates to CASSPFLGGPTLNTGELFF. The rearrangement joins TRBV19 to TRBJ2-2; possibly TRBD2 for D (6 bases). CDR3 length: 19 amino acids. V lost 5 bases to trimming and J lost 1 base, with 23 bases between them. Germline V gene lookup returns CDR1 LNHDA and CDR2 SQIVND (reference sequence).

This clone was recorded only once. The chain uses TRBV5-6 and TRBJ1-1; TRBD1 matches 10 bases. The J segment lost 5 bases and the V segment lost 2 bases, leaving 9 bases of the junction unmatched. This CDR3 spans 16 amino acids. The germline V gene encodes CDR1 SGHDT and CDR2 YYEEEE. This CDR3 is CASSFSTGGSYTEAFF. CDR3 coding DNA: TGTGCCAGCAGCTTTTCGACAGGGGGCTCTTATACTGAAGCTTTCTTT.

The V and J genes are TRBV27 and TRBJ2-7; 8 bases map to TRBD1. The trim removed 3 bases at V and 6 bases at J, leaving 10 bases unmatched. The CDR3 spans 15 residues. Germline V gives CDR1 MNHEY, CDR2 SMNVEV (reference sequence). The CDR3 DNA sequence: TGTGCCAGCAGTTTTGTGTTGGACAGGGATACCGAGCAGTACTTC. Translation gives CASSFVLDRDTEQYF.

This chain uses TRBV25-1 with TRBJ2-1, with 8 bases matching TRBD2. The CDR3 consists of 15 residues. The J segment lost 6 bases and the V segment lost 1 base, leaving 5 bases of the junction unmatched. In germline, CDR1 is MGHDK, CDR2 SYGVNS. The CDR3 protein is CASSEFAGGSNEQFF. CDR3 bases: TGTGCCAGCAGTGAATTTGCGGGAGGTTCCAATGAGCAGTTCTTC.

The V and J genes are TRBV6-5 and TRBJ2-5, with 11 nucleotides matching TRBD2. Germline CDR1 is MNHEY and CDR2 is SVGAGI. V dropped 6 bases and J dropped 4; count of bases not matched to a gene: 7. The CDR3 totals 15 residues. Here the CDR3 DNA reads TGTGCCAGCAGGAAAACTAGCGGGAGTATAGAGACCCAGTACTTC. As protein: CASRKTSGSIETQYF.

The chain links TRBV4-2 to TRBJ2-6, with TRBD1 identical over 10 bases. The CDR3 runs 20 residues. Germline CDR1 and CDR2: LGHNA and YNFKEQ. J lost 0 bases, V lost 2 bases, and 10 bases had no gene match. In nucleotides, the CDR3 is TGTGCCAGCAGCCAAAGACAGGGGGCAACGACCTACTCTGGGGCCAACGTCCTGACTTTC. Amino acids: CASSQRQGATTYSGANVLTF.

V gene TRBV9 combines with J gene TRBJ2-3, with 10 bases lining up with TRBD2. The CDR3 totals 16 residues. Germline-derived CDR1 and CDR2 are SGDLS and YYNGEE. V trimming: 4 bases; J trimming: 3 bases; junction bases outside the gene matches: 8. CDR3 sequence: CASSPQVAGGTDTQYF. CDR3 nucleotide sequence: TGTGCCAGCAGCCCCCAGGTAGCGGGAGGAACAGATACGCAGTATTTT.

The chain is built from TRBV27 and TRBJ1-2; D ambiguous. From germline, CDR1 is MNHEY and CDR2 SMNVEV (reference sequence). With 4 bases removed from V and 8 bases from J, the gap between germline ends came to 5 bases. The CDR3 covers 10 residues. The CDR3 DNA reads TGTGCCAGCAGTTCCCTAGGCTACACCTTC. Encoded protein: CASSSLGYTF.

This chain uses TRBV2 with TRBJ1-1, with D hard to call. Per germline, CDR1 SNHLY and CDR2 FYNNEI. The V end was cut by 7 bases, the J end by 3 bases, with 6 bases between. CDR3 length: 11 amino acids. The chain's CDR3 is CASTMDTEAFF. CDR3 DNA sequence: TGTGCCAGCACTATGGACACTGAAGCTTTCTTT.

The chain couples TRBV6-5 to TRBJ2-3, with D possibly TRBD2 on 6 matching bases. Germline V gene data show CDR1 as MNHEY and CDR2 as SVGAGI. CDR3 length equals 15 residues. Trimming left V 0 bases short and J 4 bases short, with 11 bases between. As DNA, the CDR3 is TGTGCCAGCAGTTACTCTAGCGGCGTAGCAGATACGCAGTATTTT. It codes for CASSYSSGVADTQYF.